Following are 18 T cell receptor beta chains from one sample sequenced in a study. TCRdb re-analysed the RT-PCR reads in MiXCR, keeping a single row per CDR3 protein. This table has more than 550,000 distinct CDR3 sequences, approximately 15% appearing once. Sequencing was carried out using memory CD4+ T cells from blood. The receptor source for this set is a female donor in good health, serving as a healthy control.

Ten or more counts support this clonotype. The chain is built from TRBV12-3 or TRBV12-4 and TRBJ2-2; 7 nucleotides match TRBD1. The CDR3 length is 14 residues. With V trimmed by 3 bases and J by 6 bases, 4 bases remained unmatched. CDR3 protein: CASSLIQGSGELFF. The CDR3 DNA reads TGTGCCAGCAGTTTGATACAGGGGTCCGGGGAGCTGTTTTTT.

This clonotype has only a few counts. The rearrangement uses TRBV10-3 and TRBJ2-1, with D possibly matching TRBD1 (5 bases). CDR3 length: 12 amino acids. Germline values: CDR1 ENHRY, CDR2 SYGVKD. The ends were cut back, 0 bases at V and 9 bases at J, with 6 bases in the middle. The CDR3 region is CAISESRGEQFF. The CDR3 nucleotides read TGTGCCATCAGTGAGTCTAGGGGTGAGCAGTTCTTC.

This clonotype was seen at least ten times. The J gene is TRBJ2-7, the V gene TRBV3-1, with D hard to call. The V end was cut by 3 bases, the J end by 5 bases, with 11 bases between. CDR3 length equals 13 residues. Looked up from germline, CDR1 is LGHDT and CDR2 is YNNKEL (reference sequence). This chain's CDR3 is CASSHRQADEQYF. CDR3 bases: TGTGCCAGCAGCCACAGGCAGGCAGACGAGCAGTACTTC.

This clonotype was detected a few times. The chain has TRBV19 and TRBJ2-7; D might be TRBD1 or TRBD2, each matching 5 bases. This CDR3 has 14 residues. V was shortened by 7 bases and J by 5 bases, with 18 bases between the two germline ends. From germline, CDR1 is LNHDA and CDR2 SQIVND (reference sequence). The CDR3 coding sequence is TGTGCCAGTAAACCGGGACCCTCAGCCCACGAGCAGTACTTC. Translated: CASKPGPSAHEQYF.

V is TRBV4-1 and J is TRBJ2-1; either TRBD1 or TRBD2 may fit D (9 bases each). Trimming cost V 1 base and J 8 bases, with 24 bases left between them. The CDR3 is made up of 18 amino acids. The V gene's germline CDR1 is MGHRA and CDR2 YSYEKL. The CDR3 loop is CASSQGTRSSGDRDEQFF. In nucleotides, the CDR3 is TGCGCCAGCAGCCAAGGAACCCGGTCTAGCGGGGACAGGGATGAGCAGTTCTTC.

This chain connects TRBV7-2 to TRBJ1-1; 12 bases are a match to TRBD1. Trimming took 0 bases from V and 3 from J; bases not matched to a gene: 11. The CDR3 extends over 19 amino acids. Germline V gene data show CDR1 as SGHTA and CDR2 as FQGNSA. The CDR3 sequence is CASSLARDRGQHGDTEAFF. The CDR3 bases are TGTGCCAGCAGCTTAGCTAGGGACAGGGGGCAACATGGGGACACTGAAGCTTTCTTT.

This clonotype showed up many times. V gene TRBV29-1 combines with J gene TRBJ2-7; 10 bases agree with TRBD2. The CDR3 has 14 residues. Germline V gene lookup returns CDR1 SQVTM and CDR2 ANQGSEA. V lost 0 bases and J lost 6; bases outside the gene matches: 5. CDR3 DNA sequence: TGCAGCGTTGAAGATCGTAGCGGGAGGCGCGAGCAGTACTTC. It codes for CSVEDRSGRREQYF.

In its sample, this clonotype was seen many times. The V call is TRBV11-2, the J call TRBJ2-3; the D is unclear. Germline V lookup: CDR1 SGHAT, CDR2 FQNNGV. This CDR3 is built from 13 residues. Trimming took 6 bases from V and 2 from J, leaving 9 bases between them. The CDR3 DNA reads as TGTGCCAGCAGGCAGAGTTCCACAGATACGCAGTATTTT. Protein product: CASRQSSTDTQYF.

This clonotype has more than one count but fewer than ten. This chain links TRBV7-9 with TRBJ2-5; D is uncertain. CDR3 length: 14 residues. Germline V gene sequence: CDR1 SEHNR, CDR2 FQNEAQ (reference sequence). V was pared by 3 bases and J by 2 bases, with 10 bases between. CDR3: CASSFFGGQETQYF. The DNA of the CDR3 is TGTGCCAGCAGCTTTTTCGGCGGACAAGAGACCCAGTACTTC.

The rearrangement links TRBV7-2 to TRBJ2-1; D uncertain. The V gene lost 6 bases and the J gene lost 7 bases, with 10 bases spanning the gap. The CDR3 spans 12 residues. Germline V gives CDR1 SGHTA, CDR2 FQGNSA. The CDR3: CASSSSENEQFF. CDR3 DNA sequence: TGTGCCAGCAGTTCAAGCGAAAATGAGCAGTTCTTC.

The chain joins TRBV24-1 to TRBJ2-4; D is possibly TRBD2 (5 bases). This CDR3 spans 13 amino acids. Per germline, CDR1 KGHDR and CDR2 SFDVKD. Trimming stripped 4 bases from V and 6 bases from J, with 9 bases between. The DNA for the CDR3 is TGTGCCACCAGTGAGGGAGCGAGAAACATTCAGTACTTC. This gives the protein CATSEGARNIQYF.

The gene calls are TRBV6-2 or TRBV6-3 and TRBJ2-1; D call uncertain. The V end was cut by 2 bases, the J end by 6 bases, with 14 bases between. The CDR3 has 15 residues. Germline CDR1 MNHEY, CDR2 SVGEGT. The CDR3 loop is CASSYHLGMLNEQFF. The CDR3 DNA sequence: TGTGCCAGCAGTTACCACTTGGGGATGCTCAATGAGCAGTTCTTC.

The rearrangement joins TRBV28 to TRBJ2-1; 15 nucleotides align to TRBD2. Trimming at V came to 7 bases and at J to 10 bases, leaving 11 bases not matched to a gene. From germline, CDR1 is MDHEN and CDR2 SYDVKM. The CDR3 has 16 residues. Here the CDR3 reads CASIPGGTSGRREQFF. In DNA, the CDR3 is TGTGCCAGCATCCCCGGAGGGACTAGCGGGAGGCGGGAGCAGTTCTTC.

As DNA, the CDR3 is TGTGCCAGCAGGCTGGACAGGATGGGTCCAGAGACCCAGTACTTC. Amino acids: CASRLDRMGPETQYF. The rearrangement links TRBV2 to TRBJ2-5; 7 bases map to TRBD1. Germline V gene sequence: CDR1 SNHLY, CDR2 FYNNEI. With V trimmed by 6 bases and J by 4 bases, 11 bases remained unmatched. This CDR3 contains 15 residues.

The chain has TRBV20-1 and TRBJ2-1, with D tentatively TRBD1 or TRBD2 (5 bases each). The CDR3 has 13 residues. The V end lost 5 bases, the J end lost 4 bases, and 12 bases lay between the germline ends. Looked up from germline, CDR1 is DFQATT and CDR2 is SNEGSKA (reference sequence). The chain's CDR3 is CSALGPKYNEQFF. CDR3 DNA sequence: TGCAGTGCTTTGGGACCCAAATACAATGAGCAGTTCTTC.

This clonotype has only a few counts. The chain employs TRBV5-1 and TRBJ2-7; 8 nucleotides agree with TRBD1. CDR1 and CDR2 (germline): SGHRS, YFSETQ. The CDR3 is 15 residues long. Trimming took 3 bases from V and 2 from J; bases not matched to a gene: 7. The CDR3 DNA sequence: TGCGCCAGCAGCTCGGTCGACAGGGGAACCTACGAGCAGTACTTC. Its protein is CASSSVDRGTYEQYF.

This clonotype was seen a few times. The chain is built from TRBV7-2 and TRBJ2-3, with a tentative D call TRBD2 (6 bases). Looked up from germline, CDR1 is SGHTA and CDR2 is FQGNSA. The CDR3 runs 14 residues. V was shortened by 4 bases and J by 4 bases, with 12 bases between the two germline ends. The chain's CDR3 is CASSSEEGSDTQYF. The CDR3 DNA sequence: TGTGCCAGCAGCTCCGAGGAGGGGTCAGATACGCAGTATTTT. Looking up the rest from reference TRBV7-2 and TRBJ2-3 gives the full variable domain: GAGVSQSPSNKVTEKGKDVELRCDPISGHTALYWYRQSLGQGLEFLIYFQGNSAPDKSGLPSDRFSAERTGGSVSTLTIQRTQQEDSAVYLCASSSEEGSDTQYFGPGTRLTVL.

V usage is TRBV5-1 and J usage is TRBJ2-2; 11 nucleotides agree with TRBD2. Germline V gene data show CDR1 as SGHRS and CDR2 as YFSETQ. The trim removed 5 bases at V and 2 bases at J, leaving 5 bases unmatched. The CDR3 length is 16 residues. The CDR3 DNA reads as TGCGCCAGCAGAGGTAGCGGGAGGGCCAACACCGGGGAGCTGTTTTTT. It codes for CASRGSGRANTGELFF. Looking up the rest from reference TRBV5-1 and TRBJ2-2 gives the full variable domain: KAGVTQTPRYLIKTRGQQVTLSCSPISGHRSVSWYQQTPGQGLQFLFEYFSETQRNKGNFPGRFSGRQFSNSRSEMNVSTLELGDSALYLCASRGSGRANTGELFFGEGSRLTVL.